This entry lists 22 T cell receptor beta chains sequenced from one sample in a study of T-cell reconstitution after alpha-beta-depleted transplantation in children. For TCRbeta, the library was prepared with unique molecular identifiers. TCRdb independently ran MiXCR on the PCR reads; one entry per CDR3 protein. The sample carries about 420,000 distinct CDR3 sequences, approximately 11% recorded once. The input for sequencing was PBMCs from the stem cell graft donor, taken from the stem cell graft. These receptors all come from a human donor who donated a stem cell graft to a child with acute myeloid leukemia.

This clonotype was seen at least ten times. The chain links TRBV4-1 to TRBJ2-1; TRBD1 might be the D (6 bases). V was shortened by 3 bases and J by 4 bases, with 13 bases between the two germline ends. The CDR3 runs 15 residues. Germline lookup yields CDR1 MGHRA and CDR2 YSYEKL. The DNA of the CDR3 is TGCGCCAGCAGCCAGGCCGCCGACAGGTACAATGAGCAGTTCTTC. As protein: CASSQAADRYNEQFF.

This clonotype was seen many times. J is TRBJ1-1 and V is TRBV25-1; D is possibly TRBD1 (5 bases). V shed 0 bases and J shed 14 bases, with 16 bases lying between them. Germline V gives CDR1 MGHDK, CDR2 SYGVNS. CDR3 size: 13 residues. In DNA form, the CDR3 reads TGTGCCAGCAGTGAATATCAATGGGGACGCTGGTTCTTT. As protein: CASSEYQWGRWFF.

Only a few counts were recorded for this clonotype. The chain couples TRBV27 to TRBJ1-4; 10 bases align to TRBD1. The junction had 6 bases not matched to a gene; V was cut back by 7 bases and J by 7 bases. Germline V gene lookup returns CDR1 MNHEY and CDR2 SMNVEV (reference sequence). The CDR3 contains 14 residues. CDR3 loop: CASTRQGASEKLFF. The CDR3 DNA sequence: TGTGCCAGCACCAGACAGGGGGCCAGTGAAAAACTGTTTTTT.

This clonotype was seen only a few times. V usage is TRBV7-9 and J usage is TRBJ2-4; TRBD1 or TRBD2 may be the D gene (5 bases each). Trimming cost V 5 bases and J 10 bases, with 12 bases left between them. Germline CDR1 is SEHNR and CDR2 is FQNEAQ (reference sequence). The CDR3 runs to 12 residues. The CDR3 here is CASSPLGGIQYF. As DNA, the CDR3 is TGTGCCAGCAGCCCCCTTGGGGGAATTCAGTACTTC.

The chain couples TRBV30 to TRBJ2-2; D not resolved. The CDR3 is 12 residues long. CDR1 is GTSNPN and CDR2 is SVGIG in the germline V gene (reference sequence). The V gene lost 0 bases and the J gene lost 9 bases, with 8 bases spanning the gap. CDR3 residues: CAWSVLPRELFF. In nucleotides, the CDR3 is TGTGCCTGGAGTGTCCTCCCAAGGGAGCTGTTTTTT.

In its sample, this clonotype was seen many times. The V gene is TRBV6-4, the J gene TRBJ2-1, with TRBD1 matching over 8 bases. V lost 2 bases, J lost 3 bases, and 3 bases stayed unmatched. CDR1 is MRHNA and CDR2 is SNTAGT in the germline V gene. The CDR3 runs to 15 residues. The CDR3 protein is CASSDTGGGYNEQFF. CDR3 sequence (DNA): TGTGCCAGCAGTGACACAGGGGGAGGCTACAATGAGCAGTTCTTC.

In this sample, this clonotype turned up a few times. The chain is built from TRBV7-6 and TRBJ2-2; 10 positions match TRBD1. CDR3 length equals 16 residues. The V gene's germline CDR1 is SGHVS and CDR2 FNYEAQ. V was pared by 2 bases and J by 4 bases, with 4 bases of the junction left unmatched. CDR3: CASSLMGQGSTGELFF. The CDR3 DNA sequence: TGTGCCAGCAGCTTAATGGGACAGGGGTCCACCGGGGAGCTGTTTTTT.

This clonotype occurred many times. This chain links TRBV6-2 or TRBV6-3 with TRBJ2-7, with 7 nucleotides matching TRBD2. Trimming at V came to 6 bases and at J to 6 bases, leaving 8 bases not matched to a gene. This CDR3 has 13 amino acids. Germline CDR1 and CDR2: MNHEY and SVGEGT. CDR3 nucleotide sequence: TGTGCCAGCAGCCCCGCGGGAGAGGGCGAGCAGTACTTC. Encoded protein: CASSPAGEGEQYF.

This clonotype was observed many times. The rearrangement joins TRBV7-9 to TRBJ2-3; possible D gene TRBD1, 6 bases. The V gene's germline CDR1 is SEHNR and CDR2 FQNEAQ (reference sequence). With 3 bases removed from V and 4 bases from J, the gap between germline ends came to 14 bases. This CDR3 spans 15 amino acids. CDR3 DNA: TGTGCCAGCAGCTTCAGGCAGGGGTTTGCAGATACGCAGTATTTT. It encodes CASSFRQGFADTQYF.

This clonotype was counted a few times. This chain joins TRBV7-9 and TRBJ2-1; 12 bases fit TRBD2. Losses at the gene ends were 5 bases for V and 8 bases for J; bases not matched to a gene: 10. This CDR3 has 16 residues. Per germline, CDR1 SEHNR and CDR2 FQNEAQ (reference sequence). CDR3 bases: TGTGCCAGCAGCCCCGTCTCTAGCGGGAGGGCCCATGAGCAGTTCTTC. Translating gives CASSPVSSGRAHEQFF.

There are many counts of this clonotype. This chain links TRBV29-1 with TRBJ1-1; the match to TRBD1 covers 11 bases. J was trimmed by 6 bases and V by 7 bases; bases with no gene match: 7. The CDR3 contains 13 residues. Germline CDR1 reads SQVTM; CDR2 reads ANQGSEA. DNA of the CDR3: TGCAGCGGAATCGGACAGGGGGCGGCTGAAGCTTTCTTT. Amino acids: CSGIGQGAAEAFF.

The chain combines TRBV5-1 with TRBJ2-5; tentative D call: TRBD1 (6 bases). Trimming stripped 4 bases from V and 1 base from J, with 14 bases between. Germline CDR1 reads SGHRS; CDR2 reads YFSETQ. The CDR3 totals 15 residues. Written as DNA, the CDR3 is TGCGCCAGCAGCCTATACCAGGGGCCCCAAGAGACCCAGTACTTC. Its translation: CASSLYQGPQETQYF.

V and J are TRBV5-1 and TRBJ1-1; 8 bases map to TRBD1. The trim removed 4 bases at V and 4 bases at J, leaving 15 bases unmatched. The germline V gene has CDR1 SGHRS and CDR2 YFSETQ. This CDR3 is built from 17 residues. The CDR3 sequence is CASSAGTGRNRATEAFF. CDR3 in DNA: TGCGCCAGCAGCGCCGGGACAGGCCGTAACAGAGCCACTGAAGCTTTCTTT. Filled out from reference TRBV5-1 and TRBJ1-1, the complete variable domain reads KAGVTQTPRYLIKTRGQQVTLSCSPISGHRSVSWYQQTPGQGLQFLFEYFSETQRNKGNFPGRFSGRQFSNSRSEMNVSTLELGDSALYLCASSAGTGRNRATEAFFGQGTRLTVV.

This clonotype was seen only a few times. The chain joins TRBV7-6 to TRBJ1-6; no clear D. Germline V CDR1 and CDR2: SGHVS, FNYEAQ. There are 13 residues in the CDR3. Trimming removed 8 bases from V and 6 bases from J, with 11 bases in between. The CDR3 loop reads CASAVGVNSPLHF. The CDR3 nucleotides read TGTGCCAGCGCTGTGGGAGTTAATTCACCCCTCCACTTT.

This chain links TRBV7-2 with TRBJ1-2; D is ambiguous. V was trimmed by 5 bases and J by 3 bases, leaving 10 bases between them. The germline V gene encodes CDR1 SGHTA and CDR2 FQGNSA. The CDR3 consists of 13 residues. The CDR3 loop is CASSRDSDYGYTF. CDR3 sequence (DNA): TGTGCCAGCAGCCGCGACTCGGACTATGGCTACACCTTC. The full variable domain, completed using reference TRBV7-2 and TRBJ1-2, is GAGVSQSPSNKVTEKGKDVELRCDPISGHTALYWYRQSLGQGLEFLIYFQGNSAPDKSGLPSDRFSAERTGGSVSTLTIQRTQQEDSAVYLCASSRDSDYGYTFGSGTRLTVV.

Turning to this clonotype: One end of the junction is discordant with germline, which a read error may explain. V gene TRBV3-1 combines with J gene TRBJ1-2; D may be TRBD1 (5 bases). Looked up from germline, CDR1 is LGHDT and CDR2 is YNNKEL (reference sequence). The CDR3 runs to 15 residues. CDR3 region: CASCQVGGSGYGYTF. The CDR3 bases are TGTGCCAGCTGCCAAGTCGGGGGTTCCGGCTATGGCTACACCTTC. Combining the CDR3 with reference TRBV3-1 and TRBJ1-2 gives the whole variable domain DTAVSQTPKYLVTQMGNDKSIKCEQNLGHDTMYWYKQDSKKFLKIMFSYNNKELIINETVPNRFSPKSPDKAHLNLHINSLELGDSAVYFCASCQVGGSGYGYTFGSGTRLTVV.

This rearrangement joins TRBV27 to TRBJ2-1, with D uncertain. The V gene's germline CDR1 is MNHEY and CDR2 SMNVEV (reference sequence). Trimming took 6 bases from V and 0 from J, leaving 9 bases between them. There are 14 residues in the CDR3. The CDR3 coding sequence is TGTGCCAGCAGACCCGAGAGCTCCTACAATGAGCAGTTCTTC. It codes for CASRPESSYNEQFF.

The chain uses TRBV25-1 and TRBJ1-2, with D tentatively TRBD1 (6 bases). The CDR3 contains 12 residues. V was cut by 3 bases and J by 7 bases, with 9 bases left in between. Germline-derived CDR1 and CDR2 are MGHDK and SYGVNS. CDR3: CASSEYRAGYTF. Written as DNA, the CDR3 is TGTGCCAGCAGTGAGTACAGGGCTGGCTACACCTTC.

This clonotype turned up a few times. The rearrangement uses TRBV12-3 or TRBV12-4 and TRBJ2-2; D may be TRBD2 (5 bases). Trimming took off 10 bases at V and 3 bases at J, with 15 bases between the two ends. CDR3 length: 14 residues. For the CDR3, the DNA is TGTGCCACCAAGTTCCGGGAAGACACCGGGGAGCTGTTTTTT. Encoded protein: CATKFREDTGELFF.

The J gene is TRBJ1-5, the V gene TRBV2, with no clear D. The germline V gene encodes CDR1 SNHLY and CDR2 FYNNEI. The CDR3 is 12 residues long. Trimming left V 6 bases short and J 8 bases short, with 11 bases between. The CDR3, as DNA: TGTGCCAGCAGGGGTGAGTACGAGCCCCAGCATTTT. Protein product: CASRGEYEPQHF.

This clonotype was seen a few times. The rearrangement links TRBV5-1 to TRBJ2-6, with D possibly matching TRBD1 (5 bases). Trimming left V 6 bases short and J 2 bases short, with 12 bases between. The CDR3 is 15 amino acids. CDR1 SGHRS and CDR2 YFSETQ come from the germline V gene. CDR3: CASKKQGAGANVLTF. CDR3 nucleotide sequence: TGCGCCAGCAAAAAGCAGGGTGCTGGGGCCAACGTCCTGACTTTC.

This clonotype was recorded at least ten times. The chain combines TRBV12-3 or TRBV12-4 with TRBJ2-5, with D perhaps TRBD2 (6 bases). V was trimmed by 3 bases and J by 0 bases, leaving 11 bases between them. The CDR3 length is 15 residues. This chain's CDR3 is CASSLDGRNQETQYF. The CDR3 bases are TGTGCCAGCAGTTTGGACGGGAGAAACCAAGAGACCCAGTACTTC.